A single sample gave rise to the 18 T cell receptor beta chains below, sequenced in a study of T-cell memory formation after mild COVID-19 (dated by TCRdb to the early 2020s). The library came from 5' RACE. The run used an Illumina NovaSeq 6000. TCRdb reran the public reads through fastp at Q25 and MiXCR, keeping productive beta chains. Identical CDR3 protein sequences are pooled into one entry, listed with their most common genes and DNA. This sample comprises fewer than 600,000 distinct CDR3 sequences, about 22% of them detected only once. Of the sample, approximately 8.4% is held by the ten largest clones. Input material: PBMCs or a T cell subset sorted from them (not recorded which). The receptors were gathered from an adult woman who had mild COVID-19 (a few samples of this study predate the infection). The sample titles of this study are shuffled in the database, so cell type and time point are left out; the donor was told from shared clones.

V gene TRBV12-3 or TRBV12-4 combines with J gene TRBJ1-1; D call uncertain. V dropped 5 bases and J dropped 2 bases, with 12 bases sitting between them. The CDR3 contains 14 residues. The CDR3 here is CASSPETVNTEAFF. CDR3 DNA sequence: TGTGCCAGCAGTCCAGAGACGGTAAACACTGAAGCTTTCTTT.

This clonotype was counted only a few times. The V call is TRBV7-2, the J call TRBJ2-1; 7 positions match TRBD2. The germline V gene encodes CDR1 SGHTA and CDR2 FQGNSA. The CDR3 has 17 amino acids. The V segment lost 7 bases and the J segment 3 bases; nucleotides outside the gene matches: 15. CDR3 coding DNA: TGTGCCAGCACGGGGTCCGATTTGCGGGAGTACTACAATGAGCAGTTCTTC. This translates into CASTGSDLREYYNEQFF.

The chain uses TRBV20-1 and TRBJ2-1; D unclear. CDR3 length: 16 amino acids. V lost 0 bases to trimming and J lost 0 bases, with 12 bases between them. Germline assignment: CDR1 DFQATT and CDR2 SNEGSKA (reference sequence). CDR3 nucleotides: TGCAGTGCTAGAGAATACGACAAGAGCTCCTACAATGAGCAGTTCTTC. Encoded protein: CSAREYDKSSYNEQFF.

This clonotype was observed a few times. The chain has TRBV4-2 and TRBJ2-2, with D perhaps TRBD1 (6 bases). Germline loops: CDR1 LGHNA, CDR2 YNFKEQ. Trimming stripped 6 bases from V and 7 bases from J, with 18 bases between. The CDR3 length is 15 residues. The CDR3 spells CASSPSTQGIGELFF. CDR3 coding DNA: TGTGCCAGCAGTCCCAGTACACAGGGAATCGGGGAGCTGTTTTTT.

This chain joins TRBV20-1 and TRBJ1-6, with D possibly TRBD1 on 5 matching bases. The CDR3 sequence is 12 residues long. Germline CDR1 reads DFQATT; CDR2 reads SNEGSKA (reference sequence). V lost 6 bases to trimming and J lost 6 bases, with 9 bases between them. DNA of the CDR3: TGCAGTGCCGGAGGGGCTAATTCACCCCTCCACTTT. Protein product: CSAGGANSPLHF.

DNA of the CDR3: TGCGCCAGCAGCTTGCCTGGGACTAGCGGGGGGGCATCCTACAATGAGCAGTTCTTC. Its protein is CASSLPGTSGGASYNEQFF. The rearrangement links TRBV5-1 to TRBJ2-1, with TRBD2 matching over 16 bases. This CDR3 spans 19 amino acids. Trimming took 1 base from V and 1 from J; bases not matched to a gene: 5. Germline-derived CDR1 and CDR2 are SGHRS and YFSETQ.

In its sample, this clonotype was seen once. The rearrangement links TRBV12-5 to TRBJ1-1; no clear D. The CDR3 extends over 15 amino acids. Trimming removed 1 base at V and 5 bases at J, with 14 bases between. Germline V CDR1 and CDR2: LGHNT, FRNRAP. Written as DNA, the CDR3 is TGTGCTAGTGGTTTGGCCTTGGTGGGTGAGACTGAAGCTTTCTTT. Protein: CASGLALVGETEAFF.

In this sample, this clonotype turned up a few times. The chain employs TRBV7-6 and TRBJ2-3; weak D call: TRBD2 (5 bases). This CDR3 region has 17 residues. Germline loops: CDR1 SGHVS, CDR2 FNYEAQ. Trimming stripped 4 bases from V and 0 bases from J, with 17 bases between. The CDR3 reads CASSSSSKDLSTDTQYF. For the CDR3, the DNA is TGTGCCAGCAGCTCGTCTAGCAAAGACTTAAGCACAGATACGCAGTATTTT.

This clonotype showed up just a few times. The J gene is TRBJ2-3, the V gene TRBV7-6; D perhaps matches TRBD2 (5 bases). CDR1 and CDR2 from the germline V gene are SGHVS and FNYEAQ. The length of the CDR3 is 15 residues. V was cut by 3 bases and J by 2 bases, with 12 bases left in between. This CDR3 reads CASSLGGRDTDTQYF. The CDR3 DNA reads as TGTGCCAGCAGCTTGGGTGGGAGAGACACAGATACGCAGTATTTT.

This chain uses TRBV5-1 with TRBJ2-7, with 11 bases fitting TRBD2. J lost 2 bases, V lost 0 bases, and 1 base had no gene match. There are 15 residues in the CDR3. CDR1 SGHRS and CDR2 YFSETQ come from the germline V gene. Here the CDR3 reads CASSLVGLAAYEQYF. CDR3 coding DNA: TGCGCCAGCAGCTTGGTGGGACTAGCGGCCTACGAGCAGTACTTC. The full variable domain, completed using reference TRBV5-1 and TRBJ2-7, is KAGVTQTPRYLIKTRGQQVTLSCSPISGHRSVSWYQQTPGQGLQFLFEYFSETQRNKGNFPGRFSGRQFSNSRSEMNVSTLELGDSALYLCASSLVGLAAYEQYFGPGTRLTVT.

This clonotype was counted a few times. The chain links TRBV12-3 or TRBV12-4 to TRBJ2-3; D ambiguous. Trimming pared 6 bases from V and 2 bases from J, leaving 15 bases between. CDR3 length: 15 amino acids. CDR3 residues: CASSYSKSLTDTQYF. As DNA, the CDR3 is TGTGCCAGCAGCTACTCGAAGTCCCTCACAGATACGCAGTATTTT.

The rearrangement uses TRBV10-3 and TRBJ2-2; D ambiguous. The CDR3 spans 15 residues. CDR1 and CDR2 (germline): ENHRY, SYGVKD. Trimming left V 0 bases short and J 4 bases short, with 9 bases between. This CDR3 is CAISESDTGTGELFF. The CDR3 DNA reads as TGTGCCATCAGTGAGTCAGATACTGGCACCGGGGAGCTGTTTTTT.

This clonotype was counted a few times. The chain recombines TRBV7-2 with TRBJ1-5; the match to TRBD1 covers 7 bases. The CDR3 is 15 amino acids. Germline lookup yields CDR1 SGHTA and CDR2 FQGNSA. Trimming took 5 bases from V and 4 from J; bases not matched to a gene: 8. CDR3 in DNA: TGTGCCAGCAGCCTTGACAGGGTAGGGAATCAGCCCCAGCATTTT. This gives the protein CASSLDRVGNQPQHF.

The J gene is TRBJ1-1, the V gene TRBV6-5; D unclear. The V and J ends lost 2 bases and 1 base respectively, with 8 bases between them. The CDR3 has 14 amino acids. The germline CDR1 and CDR2 sequences are MNHEY and SVGAGI. The CDR3 loop is CASSYGSGNTEAFF. The CDR3 coding sequence is TGTGCCAGCAGTTACGGGTCAGGGAACACTGAAGCTTTCTTT.

This clonotype was recorded a few times. The chain couples TRBV3-1 to TRBJ1-1; 11 positions match TRBD1. With V trimmed by 4 bases and J by 11 bases, 15 bases remained unmatched. The CDR3 covers 16 residues. Germline CDR1 reads LGHDT; CDR2 reads YNNKEL (reference sequence). The CDR3 region is CASSPHRTGGMDVAFF. The CDR3 region has the DNA TGTGCCAGCAGCCCGCATCGGACAGGGGGCATGGACGTGGCTTTCTTT.

The rearrangement links TRBV4-3 to TRBJ2-1, with D uncertain. The germline V gene has CDR1 LGHNA and CDR2 YSLEER. Trimming removed 2 bases at V and 0 bases at J, with 17 bases between. The CDR3 totals 18 residues. The CDR3 DNA follows: TGCGCCAGCAGCCAAAGGCCCCTTGGGGTAAGCTCCTACAATGAGCAGTTCTTC. It encodes CASSQRPLGVSSYNEQFF.

The CDR3 coding sequence is TGTGCCAGCAGTGCCCAACGGACCTCTAGCACTGAAGCTTTCTTT. Its translation is CASSAQRTSSTEAFF. The chain recombines TRBV2 with TRBJ1-1; D remains ambiguous. The CDR3 sequence is 15 residues long. The V gene's germline CDR1 is SNHLY and CDR2 FYNNEI. V was pared by 4 bases and J by 4 bases, with 16 bases between.

The table lists this clonotype with a few counts. This sequence joins TRBV3-1 and TRBJ2-3; TRBD2 agrees at 11 bases. The V segment lost 4 bases and the J segment 5 bases; nucleotides outside the gene matches: 2. Germline CDR1 reads LGHDT; CDR2 reads YNNKEL (reference sequence). CDR3 length equals 14 residues. CDR3: CASSLTSGGDTQYF. The CDR3 nucleotides are TGTGCCAGCAGCCTCACTAGCGGGGGAGATACGCAGTATTTT.